This T cell receptor (beta chain) is from a study of cytomegalovirus exposure and HLA in healthy donors. Overall study findings and caveats: TCR beta V segments were, for the most part, productive about 87% or about 30% of the time in an earlier analysis. Later analysis placed DRB1 highest and HLA-C lowest in TCR association rates, which differed by HLA locus. Investigators reported fewer than 200 TCR beta chains as tied to cytomegalovirus.

Comments on this clone: Its antigen remains unidentified.

Germline V gene data show CDR1 as SEHNR and CDR2 as FQNEAQ (reference sequence). The CDR3 is 16 amino acids. Deletions cut 5 bases from V and 1 base from J, with 17 bases between. The PCR employed 60 Vbeta primers together with 13 Jbeta primers. Profiled with immunoSEQ multiplex PCR; TCRdb holds only in-frame clones, not every one. This sample has around 180,000 clones; more than 85% occur once, and the top ten carry around 1.5%. Sequences were obtained from PBMCs. The TCR was taken from a woman aged 18-30 years in good health and CMV-seronegative. This rearrangement joins TRBV7-9 to TRBJ1-1; no firm D call. The CDR3 region has the DNA TGTGCCAGCAGCCATTCTTGGGGAGAGGGGAACACTGAAGCTTTCTTT. Translated: CASSHSWGEGNTEAFF. The variable domain in full, with the rest retrieved from reference TRBV7-9 and TRBJ1-1, is DTGVSQNPRHKITKRGQNVTFRCDPISEHNRLYWYRQTLGQGPEFLTYFQNEAQLEKSRLLSDRFSAERPKGSFSTLEIQRTEQGDSAMYLCASSHSWGEGNTEAFFGQGTRLTVV.